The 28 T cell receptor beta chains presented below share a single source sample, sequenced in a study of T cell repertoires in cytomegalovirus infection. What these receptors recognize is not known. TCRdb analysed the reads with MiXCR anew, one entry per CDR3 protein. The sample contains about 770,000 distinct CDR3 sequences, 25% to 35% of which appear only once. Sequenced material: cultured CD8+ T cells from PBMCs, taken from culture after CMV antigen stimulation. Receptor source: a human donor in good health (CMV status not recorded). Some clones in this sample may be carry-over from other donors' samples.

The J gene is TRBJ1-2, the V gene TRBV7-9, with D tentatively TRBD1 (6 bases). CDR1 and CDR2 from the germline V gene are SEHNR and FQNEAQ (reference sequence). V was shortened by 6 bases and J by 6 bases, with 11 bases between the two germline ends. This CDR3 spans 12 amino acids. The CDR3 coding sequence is TGTGCCAGCAGGCACAGGGTCGATGGCTACACCTTC. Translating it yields CASRHRVDGYTF. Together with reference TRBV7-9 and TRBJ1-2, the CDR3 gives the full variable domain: DTGVSQNPRHKITKRGQNVTFRCDPISEHNRLYWYRQTLGQGPEFLTYFQNEAQLEKSRLLSDRFSAERPKGSFSTLEIQRTEQGDSAMYLCASRHRVDGYTFGSGTRLTVV.

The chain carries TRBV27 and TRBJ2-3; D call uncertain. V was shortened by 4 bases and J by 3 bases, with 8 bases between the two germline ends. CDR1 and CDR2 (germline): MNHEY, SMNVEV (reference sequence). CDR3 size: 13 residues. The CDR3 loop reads CASSSLKTDTQYF. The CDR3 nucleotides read TGTGCCAGCAGTTCTCTGAAGACAGATACGCAGTATTTT.

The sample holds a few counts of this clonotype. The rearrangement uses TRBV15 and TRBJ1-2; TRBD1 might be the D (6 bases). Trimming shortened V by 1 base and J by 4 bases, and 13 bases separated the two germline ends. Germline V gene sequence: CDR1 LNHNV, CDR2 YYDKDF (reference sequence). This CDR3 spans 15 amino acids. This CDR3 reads CATSRGPGDVYGYTF. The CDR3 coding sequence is TGTGCCACCAGCAGAGGTCCAGGGGACGTCTATGGCTACACCTTC.

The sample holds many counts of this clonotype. The CDR3 DNA reads TGTGCCAGCTCCCCGTGGAACCACCTAAATGAGCAGTTCTTC. This sequence encodes CASSPWNHLNEQFF. This chain uses TRBV18 with TRBJ2-1; no clear D gene. The CDR3 has 14 residues. Germline V gives CDR1 KGHSH, CDR2 LQKENI. Trimming cost V 6 bases and J 7 bases, with 16 bases left between them.

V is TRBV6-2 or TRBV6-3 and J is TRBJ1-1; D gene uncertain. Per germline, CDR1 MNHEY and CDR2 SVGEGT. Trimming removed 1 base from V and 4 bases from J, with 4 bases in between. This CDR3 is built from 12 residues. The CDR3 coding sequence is TGTGCCAGCAGTTACTACCCCACTGAAGCTTTCTTT. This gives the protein CASSYYPTEAFF.

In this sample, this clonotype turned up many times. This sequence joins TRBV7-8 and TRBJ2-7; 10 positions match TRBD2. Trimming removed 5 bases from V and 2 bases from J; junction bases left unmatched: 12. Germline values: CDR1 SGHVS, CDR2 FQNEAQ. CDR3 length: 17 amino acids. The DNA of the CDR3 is TGTGCCAGCAGCCACCTGGGTGCTAGCGGGGGACCCTACGAGCAGTACTTC. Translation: CASSHLGASGGPYEQYF.

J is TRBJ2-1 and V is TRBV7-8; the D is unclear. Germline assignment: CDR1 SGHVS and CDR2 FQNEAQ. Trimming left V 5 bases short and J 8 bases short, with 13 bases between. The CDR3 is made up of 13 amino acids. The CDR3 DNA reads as TGTGCCAGCAGCCCCAACCTAGGCCATGAGCAGTTCTTC. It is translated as CASSPNLGHEQFF.

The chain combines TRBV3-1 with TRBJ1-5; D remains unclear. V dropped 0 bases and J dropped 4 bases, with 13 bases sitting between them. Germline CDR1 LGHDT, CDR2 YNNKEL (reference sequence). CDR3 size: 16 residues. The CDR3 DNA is TGTGCCAGCAGCCAAGATTTGGCAGGACGGAATCAGCCCCAGCATTTT. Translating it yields CASSQDLAGRNQPQHF.

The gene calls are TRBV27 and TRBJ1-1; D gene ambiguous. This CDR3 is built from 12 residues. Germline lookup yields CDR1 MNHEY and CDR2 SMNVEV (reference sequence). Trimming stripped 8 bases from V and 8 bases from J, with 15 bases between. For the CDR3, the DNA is TGTGCCAGCCGCAAGGGTTTGACCGAAGCTTTCTTT. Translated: CASRKGLTEAFF.

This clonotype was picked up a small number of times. The CDR3 region has the DNA TGTGCCATCAGTGGGGATTGGGGCCGGGGTGGCTACACCTTC. Translation gives CAISGDWGRGGYTF. The chain employs TRBV10-3 and TRBJ1-2; D may be TRBD1 (5 bases). CDR3 size: 14 residues. V was cut by 4 bases and J by 7 bases, with 16 bases left in between. Germline V lookup: CDR1 ENHRY, CDR2 SYGVKD.

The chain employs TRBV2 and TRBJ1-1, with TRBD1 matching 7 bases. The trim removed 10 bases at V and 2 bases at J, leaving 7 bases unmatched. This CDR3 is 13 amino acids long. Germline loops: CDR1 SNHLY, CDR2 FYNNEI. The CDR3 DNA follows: TGTGCCACCAATCAGGGGGGTAACACTGAAGCTTTCTTT. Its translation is CATNQGGNTEAFF.

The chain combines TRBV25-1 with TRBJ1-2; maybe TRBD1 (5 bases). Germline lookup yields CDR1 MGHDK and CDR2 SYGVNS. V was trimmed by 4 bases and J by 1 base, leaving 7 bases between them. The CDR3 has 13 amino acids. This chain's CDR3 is CASSGGRNYGYTF. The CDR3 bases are TGTGCCAGCAGTGGGGGACGTAACTATGGCTACACCTTC.

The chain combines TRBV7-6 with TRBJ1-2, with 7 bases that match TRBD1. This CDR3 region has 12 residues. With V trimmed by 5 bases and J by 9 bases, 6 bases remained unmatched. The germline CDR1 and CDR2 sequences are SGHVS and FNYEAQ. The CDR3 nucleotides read TGTGCCAGCAGCGAAAACAGGGGCCGCTACACCTTC. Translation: CASSENRGRYTF. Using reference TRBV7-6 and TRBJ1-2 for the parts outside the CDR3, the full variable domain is GAGVSQSPRYKVTKRGQDVALRCDPISGHVSLYWYRQALGQGPEFLTYFNYEAQQDKSGLPNDRFSAERPEGSISTLTIQRTEQRDSAMYRCASSENRGRYTFGSGTRLTVV.

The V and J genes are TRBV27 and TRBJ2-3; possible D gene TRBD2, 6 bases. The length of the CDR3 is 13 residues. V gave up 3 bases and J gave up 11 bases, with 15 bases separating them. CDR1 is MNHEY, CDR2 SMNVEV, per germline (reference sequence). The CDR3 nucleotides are TGTGCCAGCAGTTTCTTTCTCGGGGAGGTGCAGTATTTT. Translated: CASSFFLGEVQYF.

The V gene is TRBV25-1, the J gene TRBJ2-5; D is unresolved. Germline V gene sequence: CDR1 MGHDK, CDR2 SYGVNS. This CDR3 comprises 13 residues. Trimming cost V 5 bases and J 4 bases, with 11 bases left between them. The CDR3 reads CASSLPRPETQYF. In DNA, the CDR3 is TGTGCCAGCAGTCTCCCTCGCCCAGAGACCCAGTACTTC.

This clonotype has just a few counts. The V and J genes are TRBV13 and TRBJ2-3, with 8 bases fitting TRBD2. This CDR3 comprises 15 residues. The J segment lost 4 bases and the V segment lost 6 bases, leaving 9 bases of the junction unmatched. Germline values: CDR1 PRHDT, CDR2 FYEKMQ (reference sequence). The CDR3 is CASRGGGMGPDTQYF. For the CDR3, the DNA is TGTGCCAGCAGAGGCGGGGGGATGGGACCAGATACGCAGTATTTT.

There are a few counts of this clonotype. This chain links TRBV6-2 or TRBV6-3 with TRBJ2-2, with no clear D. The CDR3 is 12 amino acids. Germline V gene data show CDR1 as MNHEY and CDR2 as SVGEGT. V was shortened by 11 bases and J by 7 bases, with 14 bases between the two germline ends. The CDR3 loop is CALTREFGELFF. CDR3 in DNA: TGTGCCCTTACCCGTGAGTTCGGGGAGCTGTTTTTT.

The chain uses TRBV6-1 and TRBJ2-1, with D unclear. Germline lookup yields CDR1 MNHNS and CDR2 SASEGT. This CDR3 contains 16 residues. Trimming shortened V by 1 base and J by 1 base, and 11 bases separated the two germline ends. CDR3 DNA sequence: TGTGCCAGCAGTGAAGTCCCTCTTGGGTCCTACAATGAGCAGTTCTTC. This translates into CASSEVPLGSYNEQFF.

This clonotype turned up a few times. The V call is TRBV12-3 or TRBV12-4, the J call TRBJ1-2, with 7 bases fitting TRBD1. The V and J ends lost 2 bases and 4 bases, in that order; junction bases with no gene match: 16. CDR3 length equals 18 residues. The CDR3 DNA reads TGTGCCAGCAGTTTACCCGACAGGGTACCCCATGAGGGCTATGGCTACACCTTC. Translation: CASSLPDRVPHEGYGYTF.

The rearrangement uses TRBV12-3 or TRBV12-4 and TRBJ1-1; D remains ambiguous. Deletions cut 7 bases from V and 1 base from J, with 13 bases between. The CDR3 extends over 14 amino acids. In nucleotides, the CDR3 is TGTGCCAGCATTATGAGGCAGAAGAACACTGAAGCTTTCTTT. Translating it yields CASIMRQKNTEAFF.

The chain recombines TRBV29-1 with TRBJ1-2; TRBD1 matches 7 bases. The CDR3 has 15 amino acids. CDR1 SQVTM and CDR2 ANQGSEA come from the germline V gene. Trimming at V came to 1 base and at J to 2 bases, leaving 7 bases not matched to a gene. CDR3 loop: CSVEGKTGKNYGYTF. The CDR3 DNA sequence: TGCAGCGTTGAAGGGAAGACAGGGAAGAACTATGGCTACACCTTC.

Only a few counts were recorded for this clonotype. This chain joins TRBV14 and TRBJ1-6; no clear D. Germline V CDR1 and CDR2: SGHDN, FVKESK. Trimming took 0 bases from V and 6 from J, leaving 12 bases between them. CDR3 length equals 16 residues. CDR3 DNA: TGTGCCAGCAGCCAAGATAGATCTCAGCTTAATTCACCCCTCCACTTT. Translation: CASSQDRSQLNSPLHF. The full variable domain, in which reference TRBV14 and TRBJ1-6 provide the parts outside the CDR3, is EAGVTQFPSHSVIEKGQTVTLRCDPISGHDNLYWYRRVMGKEIKFLLHFVKESKQDESGMPNNRFLAERTGGTYSTLKVQPAELEDSGVYFCASSQDRSQLNSPLHFGNGTRLTVT.

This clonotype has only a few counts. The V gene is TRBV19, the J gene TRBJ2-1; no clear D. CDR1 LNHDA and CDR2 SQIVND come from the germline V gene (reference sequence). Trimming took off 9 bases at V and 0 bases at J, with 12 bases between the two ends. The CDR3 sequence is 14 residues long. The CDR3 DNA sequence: TGTGCCAGCACCCCGGGTGGCTCCTACAATGAGCAGTTCTTC. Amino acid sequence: CASTPGGSYNEQFF.

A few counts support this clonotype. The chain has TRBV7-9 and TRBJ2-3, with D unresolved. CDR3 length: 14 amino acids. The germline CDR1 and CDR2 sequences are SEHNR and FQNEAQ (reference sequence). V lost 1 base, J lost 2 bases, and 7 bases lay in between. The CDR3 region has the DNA TGTGCCAGCAGCTTAGTCATGGCCACAGATACGCAGTATTTT. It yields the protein CASSLVMATDTQYF.

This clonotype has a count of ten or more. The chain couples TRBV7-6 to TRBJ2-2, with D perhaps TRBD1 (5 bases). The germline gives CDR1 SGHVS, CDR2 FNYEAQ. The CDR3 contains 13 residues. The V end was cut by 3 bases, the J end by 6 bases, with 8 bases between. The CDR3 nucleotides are TGTGCCAGCAGCTTTGACAGCCCCGGGGAGCTGTTTTTT. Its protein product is CASSFDSPGELFF. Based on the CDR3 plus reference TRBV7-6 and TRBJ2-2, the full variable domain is GAGVSQSPRYKVTKRGQDVALRCDPISGHVSLYWYRQALGQGPEFLTYFNYEAQQDKSGLPNDRFSAERPEGSISTLTIQRTEQRDSAMYRCASSFDSPGELFFGEGSRLTVL.

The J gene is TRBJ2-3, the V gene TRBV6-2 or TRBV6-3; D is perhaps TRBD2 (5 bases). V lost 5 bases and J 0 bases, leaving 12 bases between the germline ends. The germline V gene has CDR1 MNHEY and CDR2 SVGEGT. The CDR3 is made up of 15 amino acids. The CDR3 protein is CASSGSRWSTDTQYF. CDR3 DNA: TGTGCCAGCAGTGGGAGTAGATGGAGCACAGATACGCAGTATTTT.

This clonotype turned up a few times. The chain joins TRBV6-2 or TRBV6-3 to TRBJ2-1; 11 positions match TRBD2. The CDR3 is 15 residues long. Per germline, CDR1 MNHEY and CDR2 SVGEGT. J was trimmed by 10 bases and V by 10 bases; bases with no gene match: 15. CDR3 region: CANSLLAGVFGEQFF. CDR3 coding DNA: TGTGCCAACAGCTTACTAGCGGGGGTTTTTGGGGAGCAGTTCTTC.

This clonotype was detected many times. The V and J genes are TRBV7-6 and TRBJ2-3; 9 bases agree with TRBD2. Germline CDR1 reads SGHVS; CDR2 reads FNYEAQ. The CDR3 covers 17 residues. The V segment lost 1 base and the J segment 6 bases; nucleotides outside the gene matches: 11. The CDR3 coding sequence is TGTGCCAGCAGCTTAGACGGCGGGCGGGGGGGCTGGGATACGCAGTATTTT. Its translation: CASSLDGGRGGWDTQYF.